Following are 23 T cell receptor beta chains from one sample sequenced in a study of T cell responses to AZD1222 COVID-19 vaccine. This table comes from immunoSEQ multiplex PCR, and its TCRdb copy is limited to in-frame clones, with some not included. The top ten hold 2.5% to 3% of the sample, which has 150,000 to 200,000 clones, 75% to 90% seen once. Sample: peripheral blood, taken on day 0 of MenACWY control vaccination. The receptor source for this set is an adult in good health.

This clone was counted a few times. The V and J genes are TRBV11-2 and TRBJ1-1; tentative D call: TRBD1 (5 bases). This CDR3 spans 13 amino acids. V was pared by 7 bases and J by 1 base, with 10 bases between. The V gene's germline CDR1 is SGHAT and CDR2 FQNNGV. CDR3 nucleotides: TGTGCCAGCAACAGTAGGGGGAACACTGAAGCTTTCTTT. It encodes CASNSRGNTEAFF.

The chain combines TRBV7-9 with TRBJ1-2; 8 bases fit TRBD1. Per the germline V gene, CDR1 is SEHNR and CDR2 is FQNEAQ (reference sequence). V lost 5 bases to trimming and J lost 8 bases; unmatched junction nucleotides: 10. The CDR3 runs to 14 residues. CDR3 DNA sequence: TGTGCCAGCAGCCCGTGGGACAGGCCCCTCGGCTACACCTTC. Encoded protein: CASSPWDRPLGYTF.

The chain recombines TRBV19 with TRBJ2-1, with a weak D call TRBD1 (5 bases). The CDR3 is 14 amino acids. V dropped 7 bases and J dropped 2 bases, with 12 bases sitting between them. Germline CDR1 and CDR2: LNHDA and SQIVND (reference sequence). DNA of the CDR3: TGTGCCAGTATGGATCAGGGCCCCTACAATGAGCAGTTCTTC. Encoded protein: CASMDQGPYNEQFF.

This clone was recorded only once. The chain employs TRBV28 and TRBJ2-7; D uncertain. The CDR3 is made up of 11 amino acids. Trimming stripped 4 bases from V and 7 bases from J, with 8 bases between. CDR1 is MDHEN and CDR2 is SYDVKM in the germline V gene. The CDR3 nucleotides are TGTGCCAGCAGTTCTACAAAGGAGCAGTACTTC. Translation: CASSSTKEQYF. Combining the CDR3 with reference TRBV28 and TRBJ2-7 gives the whole variable domain DVKVTQSSRYLVKRTGEKVFLECVQDMDHENMFWYRQDPGLGLRLIYFSYDVKMKEKGDIPEGYSVSREKKERFSLILESASTNQTSMYLCASSSTKEQYFGPGTRLTVT.

The CDR3: CASGYNSPLHF. The DNA of the CDR3 is TGTGCCAGCGGCTATAATTCACCCCTCCACTTT. This chain connects TRBV12-3 or TRBV12-4 to TRBJ1-6, with D unclear. This CDR3 region has 11 residues. The V end lost 8 bases, the J end lost 3 bases, and 2 bases lay between the germline ends.

V and J are TRBV7-8 and TRBJ1-4; D might be TRBD1 (6 bases). Germline assignment: CDR1 SGHVS and CDR2 FQNEAQ. CDR3 length equals 14 residues. V was shortened by 1 base and J by 5 bases, with 8 bases between the two germline ends. The CDR3 region is CASSLGTENEKLFF. CDR3 nucleotides: TGTGCCAGCAGCTTAGGGACAGAGAATGAAAAACTGTTTTTT.

This clone was seen a single time. CDR3: CASSEGQGGNQPQHF. The DNA of the CDR3 is TGTGCCAGCAGCGAGGGACAGGGAGGAAATCAGCCCCAGCATTTT. The genes are TRBV9 and TRBJ1-5; the match to TRBD1 covers 9 bases. The CDR3 is made up of 15 amino acids. Per the germline V gene, CDR1 is SGDLS and CDR2 is YYNGEE. Germline trimming cut 3 bases from V and 4 bases from J; bases unmatched to any gene: 5.

A remark on this clone: The same CDR3 can be traced to other DNA sequences in this sample. This sequence joins TRBV6-6 and TRBJ1-2; D call uncertain. The CDR3 is made up of 10 amino acids. The V end was cut by 5 bases, the J end by 6 bases, with 4 bases between. Germline V CDR1 and CDR2: MNHNY, SVGAGI (reference sequence). Written as DNA, the CDR3 is TGTGCCAGCAGTCGGGATGGCTACACCTTC. Translated, it gives CASSRDGYTF.

This clone has only one observation. The chain links TRBV2 to TRBJ2-7; D perhaps matches TRBD1 (6 bases). The CDR3 is made up of 12 amino acids. Germline CDR1 is SNHLY and CDR2 is FYNNEI. V was clipped by 3 bases and J by 3 bases, with 6 bases between them. The CDR3 protein is CASSDRGYEQYF. The CDR3, as DNA: TGTGCCAGCAGTGACAGGGGCTACGAGCAGTACTTC.

The genes are TRBV7-2 and TRBJ1-3; 8 bases are shared with TRBD1. V gave up 0 bases and J gave up 0 bases; unmatched junction bases: 1. Germline-derived CDR1 and CDR2 are SGHTA and FQGNSA. This CDR3 spans 16 amino acids. CDR3 nucleotide sequence: TGTGCCAGCAGCTTAGCAGGACAGGGCTCTGGAAACACCATATATTTT. This translates into CASSLAGQGSGNTIYF.

The chain uses TRBV9 and TRBJ1-2; tentatively, D is TRBD1 (6 bases). The germline gives CDR1 SGDLS, CDR2 YYNGEE. The CDR3 runs to 14 residues. Trimming took 3 bases from V and 6 from J, leaving 15 bases between them. CDR3 sequence: CASSAPTGLDGYTF. CDR3 in DNA: TGTGCCAGCAGCGCCCCTACAGGGCTTGATGGCTACACCTTC.

This clone has just a few counts. J is TRBJ1-6 and V is TRBV4-2, with D unresolved. The CDR3 has 13 amino acids. Germline V gene sequence: CDR1 LGHNA, CDR2 YNFKEQ. V was cut by 0 bases and J by 10 bases, with 7 bases left in between. The CDR3: CASSQEVESPLHF. CDR3 bases: TGTGCCAGCAGCCAAGAAGTCGAATCACCCCTCCACTTT.

The chain links TRBV2 to TRBJ1-6; D is ambiguous. The ends were cut back, 4 bases at V and 14 bases at J, with 9 bases in the middle. CDR3 length: 11 amino acids. Germline loops: CDR1 SNHLY, CDR2 FYNNEI. Here the CDR3 DNA reads TGTGCCAGCAGTGGCCCTGTGACCCTCCACTTT. Protein sequence: CASSGPVTLHF.

This chain uses TRBV5-4 with TRBJ2-2; D may be TRBD1 (5 bases). This CDR3 is built from 15 residues. CDR1 and CDR2 (germline): SGHNT, YYREEE (reference sequence). V was clipped by 1 base and J by 5 bases, with 12 bases between them. CDR3 nucleotides: TGTGCCAGCAGCTTGCCCGGCAGGGAAACCGGGGAGCTGTTTTTT. Translated: CASSLPGRETGELFF.

The chain links TRBV27 to TRBJ2-3; 10 nucleotides line up with TRBD1. After removal of 5 bases from V and 0 bases from J, the junction contained 8 bases not matched to a gene. The CDR3 runs 17 residues. From germline, CDR1 is MNHEY and CDR2 SMNVEV (reference sequence). The CDR3 protein is CASSPGQGWVSTDTQYF. The CDR3 nucleotides are TGTGCCAGCAGTCCGGGACAGGGGTGGGTGAGCACAGATACGCAGTATTTT.

About this clone itself: The junction departs from germline at one end; a sequencing error may be responsible. This sequence joins TRBV27 and TRBJ2-7; unclear D gene. The length of the CDR3 is 15 residues. Germline assignment: CDR1 MNHEY and CDR2 SMNVEV (reference sequence). In nucleotides, the CDR3 is TGTGCCAGCAGTATATCGCACACCGGCCCCTACGAGCAGTACTTC. Translating gives CASSISHTGPYEQYF.

This chain connects TRBV20-1 to TRBJ1-2; possibly TRBD1 for D (5 bases). The V gene lost 2 bases and the J gene lost 6 bases, with 7 bases spanning the gap. The germline V gene has CDR1 DFQATT and CDR2 SNEGSKA (reference sequence). There are 11 residues in the CDR3. DNA for the CDR3: TGCAGTGCTAGATCGGGGGATGGCTACACCTTC. Protein: CSARSGDGYTF.

This chain links TRBV19 with TRBJ2-1, with 7 bases matching TRBD1. The germline CDR1 and CDR2 sequences are LNHDA and SQIVND (reference sequence). J gave up 0 bases and V 8 bases, and 7 bases lay outside the gene matches. There are 15 residues in the CDR3. CDR3 coding DNA: TGTGCCAGTCGGGTGGACAGGAGCTCCTACAATGAGCAGTTCTTC. Its protein product is CASRVDRSSYNEQFF.

The rearrangement uses TRBV3-1 (or the pseudogene TRBV3-2) and TRBJ2-7; D unresolved. In germline, CDR1 is LGHDT, CDR2 YNNKEL (reference sequence). The CDR3 is 15 residues long. Trimming removed 0 bases at V and 3 bases at J, with 12 bases between. CDR3 nucleotide sequence: TGTGCCAGCAGCCAAGACCCCGGACGGAACTACGAGCAGTACTTC. Its protein product is CASSQDPGRNYEQYF.

The CDR3: CASSQRDSSNQPQHF. In nucleotides, the CDR3 is TGTGCCAGCAGCCAGAGGGACAGCTCCAATCAGCCCCAGCATTTT. This chain links TRBV7-2 with TRBJ1-5; 7 bases are a match to TRBD1. V shed 5 bases and J 3 bases; nucleotides not matched to a gene: 7. CDR1 is SGHTA and CDR2 is FQGNSA in the germline V gene. The CDR3 runs to 15 residues. Combining the CDR3 with reference TRBV7-2 and TRBJ1-5 gives the whole variable domain GAGVSQSPSNKVTEKGKDVELRCDPISGHTALYWYRQSLGQGLEFLIYFQGNSAPDKSGLPSDRFSAERTGGSVSTLTIQRTQQEDSAVYLCASSQRDSSNQPQHFGDGTRLSIL.

Comments on this clone: This CDR3 is also generated by other DNA sequences in the sample. The chain uses TRBV6-5 and TRBJ2-1; TRBD2 matches at 12 bases. Trimming at V came to 6 bases and at J to 8 bases, leaving 8 bases not matched to a gene. Per germline, CDR1 MNHEY and CDR2 SVGAGI. The CDR3 is 15 residues long. As DNA, the CDR3 is TGTGCCAGCAGGGTACTAGCGGGAGGTTCTGATGAGCAGTTCTTC. This sequence encodes CASRVLAGGSDEQFF.

The chain is built from TRBV13 and TRBJ2-7; 15 bases map to TRBD2. In germline, CDR1 is PRHDT, CDR2 FYEKMQ (reference sequence). The CDR3 length is 17 residues. Losses at the gene ends were 5 bases for V and 4 bases for J; bases not matched to a gene: 9. CDR3 region: CASSLRTSGGAFYEQYF. CDR3 bases: TGTGCCAGCAGCCTTCGGACTAGCGGGGGGGCCTTTTACGAGCAGTACTTC.

The chain joins TRBV6-5 to TRBJ1-3, with D tentatively TRBD1 (5 bases). V lost 6 bases and J 0 bases, leaving 9 bases between the germline ends. Germline V gene data show CDR1 as MNHEY and CDR2 as SVGAGI. CDR3 size: 14 residues. The CDR3 DNA reads TGTGCCAGCAGCCTCGGGGCCTCTGGAAACACCATATATTTT. Translation: CASSLGASGNTIYF.